This T cell receptor beta chain appears in the sequencing data of a study of OX40 agonist ivuxolimab in advanced cancers. Study-level background: Patients received intravenous ivuxolimab every 2 weeks at 0.01 to 10 mg/kg. Those enrolled were about 80% male, with a mean age of approximately 60 years and ages from roughly 20 to 85. Study observations and caveats: Mean expanded clone counts were higher in CD8+ than CD4+ T cells. In the expanded peripheral T cells, antigen specificity was never determined.

Sequencing used immunoSEQ multiplex PCR; TCRdb keeps in-frame clones, though not all of them. The data hold about 70,000 clones, with just over 85% observed a single time. This clone was observed once. Its antigen is currently unknown. The germline V gene encodes CDR1 MNHNY and CDR2 SVGAGI (reference sequence). V trimming: 4 bases; J trimming: 3 bases; junction bases outside the gene matches: 8. There are 15 residues in the CDR3. This chain links TRBV6-6 with TRBJ1-2; 7 bases are shared with TRBD1. The receptor was derived from an adult with an advanced solid tumor such as melanoma, head and neck, liver or kidney cancer. The sequences come from CD4+ or CD8+ T cells sorted from blood, collected in a trial of the OX40 agonist ivuxolimab. Here the CDR3 DNA reads TGTGCCAGCAGTTCCGTCAACAGGGGTGACTATGGCTACACCTTC. Its translation is CASSSVNRGDYGYTF.